Below, 20 T cell receptor beta chains from the same sample are listed, as sequenced in a study of cytomegalovirus exposure and HLA in healthy donors. Amplification used 60 Vbeta primers and 13 Jbeta primers. The table came from immunoSEQ multiplex PCR; TCRdb's copy has only in-frame clones and leaves some out. The sample lists some 160,000 clones, around 78% occurring once. Input material: PBMCs. The source of these receptors is a man in his forties in good health and CMV-seronegative.

The rearrangement uses TRBV27 and TRBJ2-1; D ambiguous. Germline-derived CDR1 and CDR2 are MNHEY and SMNVEV (reference sequence). V was clipped by 0 bases and J by 0 bases, with 9 bases between them. This CDR3 is built from 16 residues. The CDR3 loop reads CASSLSVPSSYNEQFF. Written as DNA, the CDR3 is TGTGCCAGCAGTTTATCGGTCCCGAGCTCCTACAATGAGCAGTTCTTC.

The chain joins TRBV6-4 to TRBJ2-3; D gene ambiguous. There are 15 residues in the CDR3. The germline V gene encodes CDR1 MRHNA and CDR2 SNTAGT. V lost 4 bases and J lost 4, with 15 bases in between. This CDR3 is CASSARSTGSDTQYF. The CDR3 coding sequence is TGTGCCAGCAGTGCGCGATCGACTGGGTCAGATACGCAGTATTTT.

This sequence joins TRBV11-2 and TRBJ2-1; D not certain. CDR1 SGHAT and CDR2 FQNNGV come from the germline V gene. V was cut by 3 bases and J by 7 bases, with 16 bases left in between. There are 15 residues in the CDR3. The CDR3 nucleotides read TGTGCCAGCAGCTTTTTCGGTCCCGCCCGGAATGAGCAGTTCTTC. Translation gives CASSFFGPARNEQFF.

This clone was seen only a few times. V usage is TRBV5-5 and J usage is TRBJ1-4; TRBD1 aligns across 9 bases. Germline assignment: CDR1 SGHKS and CDR2 YYEKEE (reference sequence). The CDR3 runs to 15 residues. V trimming: 4 bases; J trimming: 8 bases; junction bases outside the gene matches: 9. The CDR3: CASSPFRDREEKLFF. Written as DNA, the CDR3 is TGTGCCAGCAGCCCATTCCGGGACAGGGAGGAAAAACTGTTTTTT.

V usage is TRBV6-5 and J usage is TRBJ2-3; 9 nucleotides line up with TRBD1. CDR1 MNHEY and CDR2 SVGAGI come from the germline V gene. The CDR3 loop spans 15 amino acids. After removal of 5 bases from V and 3 bases from J, the junction contained 6 bases not matched to a gene. CDR3 sequence reads: CASSLTGGRTDTQYF. CDR3 in DNA: TGTGCCAGCAGTCTTACAGGGGGCCGGACAGATACGCAGTATTTT.

This rearrangement joins TRBV19 to TRBJ1-4; 11 bases align to TRBD1. Germline lookup yields CDR1 LNHDA and CDR2 SQIVND (reference sequence). The CDR3 is 15 amino acids. The V and J ends lost 2 bases and 6 bases, in that order; junction bases with no gene match: 2. The CDR3 DNA reads as TGTGCCAGTAGTATAACGGGACAGGGGGATGAAAAACTGTTTTTT. Residues: CASSITGQGDEKLFF.

This chain connects TRBV30 to TRBJ2-2, with D possibly matching TRBD1 (6 bases). Trimming took off 5 bases at V and 1 base at J, with 14 bases between the two ends. This CDR3 has 15 residues. CDR1 is GTSNPN, CDR2 SVGIG, per germline (reference sequence). The CDR3 nucleotides are TGTGCCTGGGCCCCGGGACATTGGAACACCGGGGAGCTGTTTTTT. Its protein product is CAWAPGHWNTGELFF.

The rearrangement links TRBV2 to TRBJ2-3; TRBD2 agrees at 7 bases. From germline, CDR1 is SNHLY and CDR2 FYNNEI. The ends lost 1 base at V and 0 bases at J; junction bases unmatched: 4. The CDR3 runs to 16 residues. In nucleotides, the CDR3 is TGTGCCAGCAGTGAAGGACTAGCCGTAAGCACAGATACGCAGTATTTT. Translation: CASSEGLAVSTDTQYF.

The genes are TRBV5-1 and TRBJ2-7, with D uncertain. Between the trimmed V and J ends, which lost 0 bases and 3 bases, there was a span of 7 bases. In germline, CDR1 is SGHRS, CDR2 YFSETQ. There are 13 residues in the CDR3. The CDR3 sequence is CASSLEFYYEQYF. CDR3 sequence (DNA): TGCGCCAGCAGCTTGGAGTTCTACTACGAGCAGTACTTC.

This clone was counted only a few times. The CDR3 bases are TGTGCCAGCAGCTTTTGGGGGGGAGATAACAATGAGCAGTTCTTC. This translates into CASSFWGGDNNEQFF. The V gene is TRBV11-3, the J gene TRBJ2-1, with TRBD2 matching over 7 bases. This CDR3 contains 15 residues. Germline V lookup: CDR1 SGHNT, CDR2 YENEEA. V lost 3 bases, J lost 5 bases, and 7 bases stayed unmatched.

V is TRBV2 and J is TRBJ2-6; TRBD1 might be the D (6 bases). Between the trimmed V and J ends, which lost 7 bases and 0 bases, there was a span of 10 bases. This CDR3 comprises 15 residues. Looked up from germline, CDR1 is SNHLY and CDR2 is FYNNEI. The CDR3 DNA follows: TGTGCCAGCACGGCAGGGGTCTCTGGGGCCAACGTCCTGACTTTC. Amino acids: CASTAGVSGANVLTF.

The V and J genes are TRBV15 and TRBJ1-1, with D uncertain. Germline V gene sequence: CDR1 LNHNV, CDR2 YYDKDF (reference sequence). There are 14 residues in the CDR3. V lost 0 bases, J lost 3 bases, and 8 bases lay in between. The CDR3 nucleotides are TGTGCCACCAGCAGAGATAAGGAGGACACTGAAGCTTTCTTT. Amino acid sequence: CATSRDKEDTEAFF.

The chain employs TRBV6-5 and TRBJ2-7; the D gene is possibly TRBD2 (5 bases). Between the trimmed V and J ends, which lost 8 bases and 6 bases, there was a span of 14 bases. This CDR3 comprises 12 residues. CDR1 MNHEY and CDR2 SVGAGI come from the germline V gene. As DNA, the CDR3 is TGTGCCAGCGGCTCATTCGCGGGCGAGCAGTACTTC. It translates to CASGSFAGEQYF.

This chain joins TRBV19 and TRBJ1-5; 8 bases line up with TRBD1. Per germline, CDR1 LNHDA and CDR2 SQIVND (reference sequence). Germline trimming cut 6 bases from V and 3 bases from J; bases unmatched to any gene: 13. This CDR3 contains 17 residues. Here the CDR3 DNA reads TGTGCCAGTAGCGGACAGGGCCGACCGACACACAATCAGCCCCAGCATTTT. Translated, it gives CASSGQGRPTHNQPQHF.

A single count supports this clone. CDR3 residues: CASSYFQGVSSYEQYF. Written as DNA, the CDR3 is TGTGCCAGCAGCTACTTCCAGGGGGTTAGCTCCTACGAGCAGTACTTC. The rearrangement uses TRBV7-6 and TRBJ2-5, with 7 bases identical to TRBD1. The end of the DNA is better explained by TRBJ2-7, so the J call may be wrong. Germline V gene data show CDR1 as SGHVS and CDR2 as FNYEAQ. The CDR3 contains 16 residues.

Only one count was recorded for this clone. The chain couples TRBV7-2 to TRBJ2-6; D is unresolved. V was pared by 4 bases and J by 0 bases, with 13 bases between. Germline-derived CDR1 and CDR2 are SGHTA and FQGNSA. The CDR3 contains 17 residues. CDR3 residues: CASSSQSSISGANVLTF. CDR3 in DNA: TGTGCCAGCAGCTCGCAGTCAAGTATCTCTGGGGCCAACGTCCTGACTTTC.

The chain has TRBV10-3 and TRBJ2-7, with D perhaps matching TRBD2 (5 bases). From germline, CDR1 is ENHRY and CDR2 SYGVKD. The CDR3 is 15 amino acids. Trimming took 2 bases from V and 0 from J, leaving 11 bases between them. CDR3 amino acids: CAISEEGSLSYEQYV. CDR3 nucleotides: TGTGCCATCAGTGAGGAGGGCTCCCTCTCCTACGAGCAGTACGTC.

The chain recombines TRBV11-2 with TRBJ2-1; tentatively, D is TRBD2 (5 bases). The germline V gene has CDR1 SGHAT and CDR2 FQNNGV. V was trimmed by 5 bases and J by 1 base, leaving 12 bases between them. This CDR3 is 15 amino acids long. CDR3 bases: TGTGCCAGCAGCAACCTTCGGGGATCCTACAATGAGCAGTTCTTC. Its protein is CASSNLRGSYNEQFF.

The V call is TRBV21-1, the J call TRBJ1-5. TRBV21-1 is a listed pseudogene. There are 15 residues in the CDR3. This chain's CDR3 is CASSPFSMSRQPQHF. The CDR3, as DNA: TGTGCCAGCAGCCCGTTCAGCATGTCTAGGCAGCCCCAGCATTTT.

The V and J genes are TRBV6-6 and TRBJ1-5; 9 bases are a match to TRBD1. The length of the CDR3 is 15 residues. Losses at the gene ends were 7 bases for V and 4 bases for J; bases not matched to a gene: 8. Germline loops: CDR1 MNHNY, CDR2 SVGAGI (reference sequence). The CDR3 sequence: CASTPGTGRNQPQHF. The CDR3 DNA is TGTGCCAGCACCCCGGGGACAGGGAGGAATCAGCCCCAGCATTTT.